One and the same sample provided the 26 T cell receptor beta chains below, sequenced in a study of T-cell memory formation after mild COVID-19. TCRdb redid the calling of the 5' RACE reads with MiXCR, one entry per CDR3 protein. The sample records about 400,000 distinct CDR3 sequences, roughly a quarter being singletons. The specimen was PBMCs or a T cell subset sorted from them (not recorded which). The receptors originated from an adult woman who had mild COVID-19 (a few samples of this study predate the infection). Cell type and time point are not known.

The chain carries TRBV7-2 and TRBJ1-1, with TRBD1 as a possible D gene (5 bases). V was pared by 1 base and J by 5 bases, with 23 bases between. Germline assignment: CDR1 SGHTA and CDR2 FQGNSA. The CDR3 sequence is 18 residues long. DNA of the CDR3: TGTGCCAGCAGCTTAGGTCGGGGCCTGCAGGGAGGAAGGACTGAAGCTTTCTTT. It specifies CASSLGRGLQGGRTEAFF.

V usage is TRBV4-1 and J usage is TRBJ2-7, with D perhaps being TRBD1 or TRBD2 (5 bases each). Trimming pared 1 base from V and 2 bases from J, leaving 15 bases between. The germline V gene encodes CDR1 MGHRA and CDR2 YSYEKL. The CDR3 runs 16 residues. The chain's CDR3 is CASSQVVVGTPYEQYF. CDR3 DNA: TGCGCCAGCAGCCAAGTTGTGGTAGGGACGCCCTACGAGCAGTACTTC.

In DNA, the CDR3 is TGCGCCAGCAGCTCTAGAACAGGGGGCTACGAGCAGTACTTC. Protein: CASSSRTGGYEQYF. J is TRBJ2-7 and V is TRBV4-1, with 8 bases aligning to TRBD1. The ends lost 5 bases at V and 3 bases at J; junction bases unmatched: 6. CDR3 length equals 14 residues. Germline V CDR1 and CDR2: MGHRA, YSYEKL.

The chain links TRBV12-5 to TRBJ1-2, with a possible D match to TRBD1 (5 bases). The V end lost 1 base, the J end lost 12 bases, and 9 bases lay between the germline ends. Germline V lookup: CDR1 LGHNT, CDR2 FRNRAP. The CDR3 consists of 11 residues. CDR3 nucleotide sequence: TGTGCTAGTGGTTTGGGCAGGGATAACACCTTC. This sequence encodes CASGLGRDNTF.

This clonotype was seen a few times. The V and J genes are TRBV29-1 and TRBJ2-1; D might be TRBD1 (6 bases). Germline V gene lookup returns CDR1 SQVTM and CDR2 ANQGSEA. V lost 6 bases, J lost 7 bases, and 13 bases lay in between. This CDR3 has 12 residues. The CDR3 spells CSVPTGWNEQFF. CDR3 DNA: TGCAGCGTACCTACAGGGTGGAATGAGCAGTTCTTC.

This clonotype was seen a few times. The chain employs TRBV4-2 and TRBJ2-7; D remains unclear. V was trimmed by 0 bases and J by 3 bases, leaving 15 bases between them. The CDR3 contains 16 residues. Germline-derived CDR1 and CDR2 are LGHNA and YNFKEQ. For the CDR3, the DNA is TGTGCCAGCAGCCAAGAGCTCGTTGGCAGCCTCTACGAGCAGTACTTC. Protein: CASSQELVGSLYEQYF.

J is TRBJ2-1 and V is TRBV20-1, with 7 bases fitting TRBD2. This CDR3 spans 15 amino acids. The germline V gene has CDR1 DFQATT and CDR2 SNEGSKA (reference sequence). After removal of 6 bases from V and 4 bases from J, the junction contained 12 bases not matched to a gene. DNA for the CDR3: TGCAGTGCAAAGTCGACCGGGGGGTATTACAATGAGCAGTTCTTC. Its protein is CSAKSTGGYYNEQFF.

The chain has TRBV7-9 and TRBJ1-1; D is unresolved. Per the germline V gene, CDR1 is SEHNR and CDR2 is FQNEAQ (reference sequence). Trimming cost V 2 bases and J 0 bases, with 7 bases left between them. The CDR3 covers 14 residues. The CDR3 DNA follows: TGTGCCAGCAGCTTACAGGCCCTGAACACTGAAGCTTTCTTT. Protein: CASSLQALNTEAFF.

The CDR3 here is CSASDRPRILNTEAFF. The CDR3 DNA sequence: TGCAGTGCTTCTGACAGGCCCAGGATCCTGAACACTGAAGCTTTCTTT. The chain is built from TRBV20-1 and TRBJ1-1, with D perhaps TRBD1 (6 bases). The germline CDR1 and CDR2 sequences are DFQATT and SNEGSKA (reference sequence). Trimming stripped 5 bases from V and 0 bases from J, with 19 bases between. This CDR3 is built from 16 residues.

In its sample, this clonotype was seen a few times. The chain links TRBV7-2 to TRBJ2-5; D not certain. Germline values: CDR1 SGHTA, CDR2 FQGNSA. Trimming took 8 bases from V and 7 from J, leaving 11 bases between them. This CDR3 spans 11 amino acids. The CDR3 here is CASRLAGTQYF. CDR3 bases: TGTGCCAGCCGACTGGCTGGGACCCAGTACTTC.

This clonotype was seen ten or more times. The chain links TRBV9 to TRBJ2-3; the D gene is possibly TRBD2 (5 bases). The CDR3 runs 14 residues. V was trimmed by 2 bases and J by 0 bases, leaving 7 bases between them. Per germline, CDR1 SGDLS and CDR2 YYNGEE. CDR3 loop: CASSVGDSTDTQYF. CDR3 bases: TGTGCCAGCAGCGTGGGAGATAGCACAGATACGCAGTATTTT.

The chain's CDR3 is CATGQGNYEQYF. DNA of the CDR3: TGTGCCACTGGACAGGGGAACTACGAGCAGTACTTC. The chain has TRBV10-3 and TRBJ2-7; 9 bases are a match to TRBD1. CDR3 length: 12 residues. CDR1 and CDR2 (germline): ENHRY, SYGVKD. V lost 10 bases to trimming and J lost 3 bases; unmatched junction nucleotides: 4.

V usage is TRBV7-9 and J usage is TRBJ1-1, with unresolved D. Trimming cost V 1 base and J 4 bases, with 4 bases left between them. This CDR3 contains 12 residues. Looked up from germline, CDR1 is SEHNR and CDR2 is FQNEAQ (reference sequence). As DNA, the CDR3 is TGTGCCAGCAGCTTAGTTGCCACTGAAGCTTTCTTT. Residues: CASSLVATEAFF.

This clonotype appeared a few times. The chain is built from TRBV7-9 and TRBJ1-4, with D hard to call. V was cut by 4 bases and J by 13 bases, with 13 bases left in between. This CDR3 has 12 amino acids. CDR1 SEHNR and CDR2 FQNEAQ come from the germline V gene (reference sequence). The CDR3 sequence: CASSSMREGLFF. The CDR3 DNA is TGTGCCAGCAGCTCCATGAGGGAGGGACTGTTTTTT.

Only a few counts were recorded for this clonotype. The V call is TRBV9, the J call TRBJ2-5, with D possibly TRBD2 on 6 matching bases. V was trimmed by 0 bases and J by 2 bases, leaving 8 bases between them. The CDR3 is 14 amino acids. Germline V gene data show CDR1 as SGDLS and CDR2 as YYNGEE. The DNA for the CDR3 is TGTGCCAGCAGCGTAGTTGGAGGGCAAGAGACCCAGTACTTC. It translates to CASSVVGGQETQYF.

This clonotype occurred a few times. The CDR3 here is CAWSRPGRGYTF. CDR3 sequence (DNA): TGTGCCTGGAGTAGGCCCGGGCGGGGCTACACCTTC. The chain uses TRBV30 and TRBJ1-2; no definite D call. Germline V lookup: CDR1 GTSNPN, CDR2 SVGIG (reference sequence). The CDR3 extends over 12 amino acids. V was pared by 2 bases and J by 8 bases, with 12 bases between.

The chain uses TRBV18 and TRBJ2-7, with TRBD2 identical over 9 bases. The CDR3 runs 16 residues. Germline-derived CDR1 and CDR2 are KGHSH and LQKENI. With V trimmed by 5 bases and J by 0 bases, 8 bases remained unmatched. The CDR3 bases are TGTGCCAGCTCAACGCGGGGGGGACCCAGCTCCTACGAGCAGTACTTC. Residues: CASSTRGGPSSYEQYF.

Only a few counts were recorded for this clonotype. This chain uses TRBV7-3 with TRBJ2-1; 12 bases agree with TRBD2. The CDR3 has 17 residues. Germline CDR1 and CDR2: SGHTA and FQGTGA. The V gene end was trimmed by 4 bases and the J gene end by 4 bases; junction bases not matched to a gene: 8. Here the CDR3 reads CASSSYGTSGPYNEQFF. In nucleotides, the CDR3 is TGTGCCAGCAGCTCCTACGGGACTAGCGGGCCGTACAATGAGCAGTTCTTC. Filled out from reference TRBV7-3 and TRBJ2-1, the complete variable domain reads GAGVSQTPSNKVTEKGKYVELRCDPISGHTALYWYRQSLGQGPEFLIYFQGTGAADDSGLPNDRFFAVRPEGSVSTLKIQRTERGDSAVYLCASSSYGTSGPYNEQFFGPGTRLTVL.

The chain carries TRBV4-1 and TRBJ2-5; maybe TRBD2 (6 bases). The ends were cut back, 1 base at V and 5 bases at J, with 14 bases in the middle. The CDR3 totals 15 residues. The V gene's germline CDR1 is MGHRA and CDR2 YSYEKL. The DNA for the CDR3 is TGCGCCAGCAGCCAAGTCGGGAGCGGCAGTGAGACCCAGTACTTC. Encoded protein: CASSQVGSGSETQYF.

The chain carries TRBV5-1 and TRBJ1-2; 8 bases are a match to TRBD1. Trimming removed 4 bases from V and 7 bases from J; junction bases left unmatched: 12. The CDR3 consists of 15 residues. Germline V CDR1 and CDR2: SGHRS, YFSETQ. The CDR3 DNA reads as TGCGCCAGCAGCGCCGGACAGGGAACCCTCGCTGGCTACACCTTC. Translation: CASSAGQGTLAGYTF. Supplemented by reference TRBV5-1 and TRBJ1-2, the full variable domain reads KAGVTQTPRYLIKTRGQQVTLSCSPISGHRSVSWYQQTPGQGLQFLFEYFSETQRNKGNFPGRFSGRQFSNSRSEMNVSTLELGDSALYLCASSAGQGTLAGYTFGSGTRLTVV.

This clonotype was recorded a few times. V gene TRBV6-5 combines with J gene TRBJ2-5; D call uncertain. The V gene lost 3 bases and the J gene lost 2 bases, with 7 bases spanning the gap. CDR1 is MNHEY and CDR2 is SVGAGI in the germline V gene. CDR3 size: 13 residues. The CDR3 region has the DNA TGTGCCAGCAGTTATGATCGTCAAGAGACCCAGTACTTC. This codes for CASSYDRQETQYF.

V is TRBV5-1 and J is TRBJ2-7; the match to TRBD2 covers 11 bases. This CDR3 comprises 14 residues. The V segment lost 3 bases and the J segment 7 bases; nucleotides outside the gene matches: 6. Germline-derived CDR1 and CDR2 are SGHRS and YFSETQ. The CDR3 sequence: CASSSGLADREQYF. CDR3 bases: TGCGCCAGCAGCTCGGGACTAGCGGACCGGGAGCAGTACTTC.

The chain is built from TRBV6-2 or TRBV6-3 and TRBJ2-7; the match to TRBD2 covers 7 bases. The CDR3 sequence is 17 residues long. Trimming removed 0 bases from V and 0 bases from J; junction bases left unmatched: 8. Germline loops: CDR1 MNHEY, CDR2 SVGEGT. CDR3 in amino acids: CASSYSYQRGHSYEQYF. CDR3 coding DNA: TGTGCCAGCAGTTACTCCTACCAGCGGGGCCACTCCTACGAGCAGTACTTC.

The J gene is TRBJ2-3, the V gene TRBV7-3, with 9 bases aligning to TRBD1. V lost 2 bases and J lost 0; bases outside the gene matches: 15. Germline V gives CDR1 SGHTA, CDR2 FQGTGA. The CDR3 is 20 residues long. Here the CDR3 reads CASSLYGTGFIGNSTDTQYF. The CDR3 bases are TGTGCCAGCAGCTTATATGGGACAGGGTTCATCGGTAACAGCACAGATACGCAGTATTTT.

The chain uses TRBV7-9 and TRBJ2-7, with D hard to call. V was shortened by 2 bases and J by 2 bases, with 10 bases between the two germline ends. This CDR3 is 14 amino acids long. CDR1 is SEHNR, CDR2 FQNEAQ, per germline (reference sequence). Here the CDR3 DNA reads TGTGCCAGCAGCTTAACCGACTTACCCTACGAGCAGTACTTC. Its protein product is CASSLTDLPYEQYF.

The table lists this clonotype with a few counts. The chain carries TRBV20-1 and TRBJ2-4; 11 nucleotides line up with TRBD2. The CDR3 is 15 amino acids. Losses at the gene ends were 3 bases for V and 5 bases for J; bases not matched to a gene: 6. Germline V gives CDR1 DFQATT, CDR2 SNEGSKA (reference sequence). CDR3 bases: TGCAGTGCTAGTCCCGGGACTAGCGGAGAAAACATTCAGTACTTC. Translating it yields CSASPGTSGENIQYF.